The 32 T cell receptor beta chains given below trace back to one sample, sequenced in a study of PD-1 blockade in classical Hodgkin lymphoma. Data came from immunoSEQ multiplex PCR; TCRdb stores just in-frame clones and leaves some out. The table lists under 95,000 clones, around 93% of them singletons, with approximately 8.2% in the top ten. Each patient experienced a relapse that followed autologous stem cell transplantation, and brentuximab vedotin exposure varied. The sequences come from peripheral blood mononuclear cells (PBMCs), collected at baseline. These receptors came from a human donor with classical Hodgkin lymphoma.

The chain is built from TRBV25-1 and TRBJ2-5; D gene uncertain. The germline CDR1 and CDR2 sequences are MGHDK and SYGVNS. The CDR3 is 10 residues long. V lost 3 bases and J 10 bases, leaving 6 bases between the germline ends. The CDR3 sequence is CASSDWNQYF. For the CDR3, the DNA is TGTGCCAGCAGTGATTGGAACCAGTACTTC.

The rearrangement links TRBV27 to TRBJ2-7, with no clear D. Trimming removed 4 bases from V and 0 bases from J, with 13 bases in between. This CDR3 is built from 15 residues. The germline V gene encodes CDR1 MNHEY and CDR2 SMNVEV (reference sequence). CDR3 loop: CASSSLVGDSYEQYF. CDR3 nucleotide sequence: TGTGCCAGCAGTTCCTTGGTGGGCGACTCCTACGAGCAGTACTTC.

The rearrangement uses TRBV11-3 and TRBJ2-5; D is possibly TRBD1 (5 bases). The germline V gene has CDR1 SGHNT and CDR2 YENEEA. The CDR3 is 16 residues long. Trimming pared 1 base from V and 0 bases from J, leaving 12 bases between. In DNA, the CDR3 is TGTGCCAGCAGCTTAGGGGCAGGGATGTACCAAGAGACCCAGTACTTC. Protein: CASSLGAGMYQETQYF.

The J gene is TRBJ1-1, the V gene TRBV30; 7 nucleotides agree with TRBD1. The CDR3 totals 16 residues. After removal of 0 bases from V and 1 base from J, the junction contained 8 bases not matched to a gene. CDR1 is GTSNPN, CDR2 SVGIG, per germline (reference sequence). The DNA for the CDR3 is TGTGCCTGGAGTGTAGGGCCCCGGGACAGGAACACTGAAGCTTTCTTT. Its translation is CAWSVGPRDRNTEAFF.

The gene calls are TRBV6-1 and TRBJ1-1, with 7 bases that match TRBD1. There are 15 residues in the CDR3. The V gene's germline CDR1 is MNHNS and CDR2 SASEGT. Germline trimming cut 6 bases from V and 5 bases from J; bases unmatched to any gene: 12. The CDR3 is CASSENRGLGTEAFF. In nucleotides, the CDR3 is TGTGCCAGCAGCGAGAACAGGGGACTGGGTACTGAAGCTTTCTTT.

The rearrangement joins TRBV6-4 to TRBJ2-3; D ambiguous. Trimming took 6 bases from V and 4 from J, leaving 11 bases between them. Germline V lookup: CDR1 MRHNA, CDR2 SNTAGT. The CDR3 consists of 13 residues. The CDR3 region has the DNA TGTGCCAGCAGCGGATCCAAGTCAGATACGCAGTATTTT. Protein product: CASSGSKSDTQYF.

V usage is TRBV10-1 and J usage is TRBJ1-2, with D possibly matching TRBD1 (6 bases). CDR3 size: 15 residues. The V gene's germline CDR1 is WNHNN and CDR2 SYGVQD (reference sequence). Trimming took 7 bases from V and 0 from J, leaving 15 bases between them. CDR3 DNA: TGCGCCAGCAACCGGGGGCGCCGAGCTAACTATGGCTACACCTTC. This encodes CASNRGRRANYGYTF.

The V gene is TRBV11-3, the J gene TRBJ2-5; 9 nucleotides align to TRBD2. The germline gives CDR1 SGHNT, CDR2 YENEEA. Germline trimming cut 1 base from V and 1 base from J; bases unmatched to any gene: 4. The CDR3 is 16 amino acids. The CDR3 spells CASSLGRGGGQETQYF. The CDR3 region has the DNA TGTGCCAGCAGCTTAGGCCGCGGGGGGGGCCAAGAGACCCAGTACTTC.

This chain connects TRBV29-1 to TRBJ1-1; a possible D gene is TRBD1 (6 bases). The CDR3 is 13 residues long. Germline V gene lookup returns CDR1 SQVTM and CDR2 ANQGSEA. The V and J ends lost 5 bases and 4 bases respectively, with 14 bases between them. The DNA for the CDR3 is TGCAGCGTTAGGGCCAGGGGCAGCACTGAAGCTTTCTTT. It encodes CSVRARGSTEAFF.

The rearrangement joins TRBV6-6 to TRBJ1-2; D is possibly TRBD1 (5 bases). V shed 0 bases and J shed 5 bases, with 13 bases lying between them. This CDR3 contains 15 residues. Per the germline V gene, CDR1 is MNHNY and CDR2 is SVGAGI (reference sequence). CDR3 sequence (DNA): TGTGCCAGCAGTTACTCAGAGCCAGGGTTGTATGGCTACACCTTC. Residues: CASSYSEPGLYGYTF.

The chain has TRBV25-1 and TRBJ2-2; D remains ambiguous. V was cut by 7 bases and J by 3 bases, with 15 bases left in between. The CDR3 loop spans 15 amino acids. The germline V gene has CDR1 MGHDK and CDR2 SYGVNS. In DNA form, the CDR3 reads TGTGCCAGCACGTGGTCCGGGCAGGACACCGGGGAGCTGTTTTTT. As protein: CASTWSGQDTGELFF.

The chain is built from TRBV28 and TRBJ1-3, with 9 bases fitting TRBD1. V was pared by 7 bases and J by 4 bases, with 8 bases of the junction left unmatched. The CDR3 runs to 15 residues. Per germline, CDR1 MDHEN and CDR2 SYDVKM. CDR3 in amino acids: CASIGDRVWGNTIYF. CDR3 DNA sequence: TGTGCCAGCATTGGGGACAGGGTATGGGGAAACACCATATATTTT.

This CDR3 is CASRGNRFDTDEQYF. CDR3 in DNA: TGTGCCAGCAGAGGAAATAGGTTTGATACTGACGAGCAGTACTTC. The V and J genes are TRBV5-6 and TRBJ2-7; no clear D. The CDR3 consists of 15 residues. The germline V and J ends were trimmed by 5 bases and 5 bases, with 20 bases remaining between them. CDR1 is SGHDT and CDR2 is YYEEEE in the germline V gene.

The rearrangement links TRBV19 to TRBJ2-1; D might be TRBD2 (7 bases). The length of the CDR3 is 16 residues. V dropped 7 bases and J dropped 8 bases, with 24 bases sitting between them. Looked up from germline, CDR1 is LNHDA and CDR2 is SQIVND (reference sequence). The CDR3 sequence: CASTPRGGSFRDEQFF. The CDR3 DNA follows: TGTGCCAGTACCCCAAGGGGGGGGTCTTTTAGGGATGAGCAGTTCTTC.

This sequence joins TRBV25-1 and TRBJ2-7; 12 bases line up with TRBD2. The CDR3 is 15 amino acids. With 4 bases clipped from V and 6 bases from J, the junction kept 7 bases outside the gene matches. Germline loops: CDR1 MGHDK, CDR2 SYGVNS. The CDR3 here is CASSGLAGERGEQYF. The CDR3, as DNA: TGTGCCAGCAGTGGACTAGCGGGAGAAAGGGGCGAGCAGTACTTC.

The rearrangement joins TRBV18 to TRBJ2-7, with 7 nucleotides matching TRBD1. Germline V CDR1 and CDR2: KGHSH, LQKENI. With V trimmed by 4 bases and J by 3 bases, 9 bases remained unmatched. The length of the CDR3 is 15 residues. DNA for the CDR3: TGTGCCAGCTCACTCGGTCACGGGACAGTCTACGAGCAGTACTTC. Translating gives CASSLGHGTVYEQYF.

The chain couples TRBV25-1 to TRBJ2-3; 10 nucleotides agree with TRBD2. CDR1 is MGHDK, CDR2 SYGVNS, per germline. Trimming cost V 2 bases and J 2 bases; bases outside gene matches: 10. This CDR3 has 18 residues. The CDR3 nucleotides are TGTGCCAGCAGTGAAACCGGGCCACTAGCGGGACTCACAGATACGCAGTATTTT. It is translated as CASSETGPLAGLTDTQYF. The complete variable domain, with remaining parts taken from reference TRBV25-1 and TRBJ2-3, reads EADIYQTPRYLVIGTGKKITLECSQTMGHDKMYWYQQDPGMELHLIHYSYGVNSTEKGDLSSESTVSRIRTEHFPLTLESARPSHTSQYLCASSETGPLAGLTDTQYFGPGTRLTVL.

In nucleotides, the CDR3 is TGTGCCAGCAGCTTACAGGGGGCGGGCGAGACCCAGTACTTC. Its translation is CASSLQGAGETQYF. The V gene is TRBV7-3, the J gene TRBJ2-5; 8 nucleotides line up with TRBD1. The CDR3 spans 14 residues. The V gene end was trimmed by 2 bases and the J gene end by 5 bases; junction bases not matched to a gene: 4. Germline V CDR1 and CDR2: SGHTA, FQGTGA. Combining the CDR3 with reference TRBV7-3 and TRBJ2-5 gives the whole variable domain GAGVSQTPSNKVTEKGKYVELRCDPISGHTALYWYRQSLGQGPEFLIYFQGTGAADDSGLPNDRFFAVRPEGSVSTLKIQRTERGDSAVYLCASSLQGAGETQYFGPGTRLLVL.

The rearrangement uses TRBV6-6 and TRBJ2-5; TRBD1 matches 7 bases. The CDR3 totals 13 residues. Germline V gene data show CDR1 as MNHNY and CDR2 as SVGAGI (reference sequence). V lost 6 bases, J lost 3 bases, and 4 bases stayed unmatched. In DNA, the CDR3 is TGTGCCAGCAGACGGACAGGCAAAGAGACCCAGTACTTC. Its protein product is CASRRTGKETQYF.

The rearrangement uses TRBV7-9 and TRBJ2-5, with D maybe TRBD1 (5 bases). The CDR3 has 13 amino acids. With 9 bases removed from V and 7 bases from J, the gap between germline ends came to 18 bases. Germline assignment: CDR1 SEHNR and CDR2 FQNEAQ (reference sequence). CDR3 in amino acids: CASAPDTKGTQYF. CDR3 DNA: TGTGCCAGTGCCCCGGACACAAAAGGGACCCAGTACTTC.

The V call is TRBV27, the J call TRBJ2-1; 10 bases fit TRBD1. Germline V gene lookup returns CDR1 MNHEY and CDR2 SMNVEV (reference sequence). There are 14 residues in the CDR3. V lost 10 bases and J lost 0; bases outside the gene matches: 3. The DNA for the CDR3 is TGTGCCACTCGGACAGGGGGCTCCTACAATGAGCAGTTCTTC. It specifies CATRTGGSYNEQFF.

J is TRBJ2-7 and V is TRBV19; D may be TRBD1 or TRBD2 (6 bases each). This CDR3 has 11 residues. Germline CDR1 and CDR2: LNHDA and SQIVND (reference sequence). Trimming removed 3 bases at V and 10 bases at J, with 10 bases between. The CDR3 DNA follows: TGTGCCAGTAGTATCGGGGGACACCAGTACTTC. Translated: CASSIGGHQYF.

This sequence joins TRBV6-1 and TRBJ2-7, with 9 bases aligning to TRBD1. CDR3 length: 14 amino acids. Germline values: CDR1 MNHNS, CDR2 SASEGT. J gave up 0 bases and V 6 bases, and 3 bases lay outside the gene matches. Here the CDR3 DNA reads TGTGCCAGCAGAACGGGACAGGGCTCCTACGAGCAGTACTTC. This sequence encodes CASRTGQGSYEQYF.

CDR3 amino acids: CASSMRQGFGNTEAFF. In DNA, the CDR3 is TGTGCCAGTAGTATGAGACAGGGATTTGGGAACACTGAAGCTTTCTTT. This chain joins TRBV19 and TRBJ1-1, with TRBD1 identical over 7 bases. The CDR3 extends over 16 amino acids. Germline trimming cut 3 bases from V and 1 base from J; bases unmatched to any gene: 8. The germline V gene encodes CDR1 LNHDA and CDR2 SQIVND (reference sequence).

The chain joins TRBV15 to TRBJ2-5; either TRBD1 or TRBD2 may supply D (5 bases each). V was cut by 1 base and J by 2 bases, with 8 bases left in between. Germline assignment: CDR1 LNHNV and CDR2 YYDKDF (reference sequence). The CDR3 is 14 residues long. The CDR3 bases are TGTGCCACCAGCAGAGCAGAGGGGCAAGAGACCCAGTACTTC. Amino acids: CATSRAEGQETQYF.

The chain carries TRBV2 and TRBJ1-4; D possibly corresponds to TRBD1 (6 bases). Germline-derived CDR1 and CDR2 are SNHLY and FYNNEI. The CDR3 runs 14 residues. The V end lost 7 bases, the J end lost 5 bases, and 14 bases lay between the germline ends. In DNA form, the CDR3 reads TGTGCCAGCACCGACGGGGGCGCGAATGAAAAACTGTTTTTT. This translates into CASTDGGANEKLFF.

This chain connects TRBV4-2 to TRBJ2-7, with no clear D. Germline CDR1 is LGHNA and CDR2 is YNFKEQ. With 4 bases removed from V and 0 bases from J, the gap between germline ends came to 7 bases. There are 13 residues in the CDR3. CDR3 bases: TGTGCCAGCAGCCCCGCAGGCTCCTACGAGCAGTACTTC. Its translation is CASSPAGSYEQYF.

DNA of the CDR3: TGTGCCAGCAGTTTACTACCCGGGGAGCTGTTTTTT. It is translated as CASSLLPGELFF. This chain joins TRBV6-6 and TRBJ2-2; D is unclear. The CDR3 consists of 12 residues. V was trimmed by 4 bases and J by 6 bases, leaving 6 bases between them. Looked up from germline, CDR1 is MNHNY and CDR2 is SVGAGI (reference sequence).

The chain carries TRBV5-8 and TRBJ1-3; weak D call: TRBD1 (5 bases). The V gene's germline CDR1 is SGHTS and CDR2 YDEGEE. The CDR3 consists of 15 residues. Trimming removed 0 bases from V and 0 bases from J, with 7 bases in between. The CDR3 reads CASSLGQFSGNTIYF. CDR3 in DNA: TGTGCCAGCAGCTTGGGACAGTTCTCTGGAAACACCATATATTTT.

The rearrangement joins TRBV9 to TRBJ1-1; 7 nucleotides line up with TRBD1. The CDR3 has 15 amino acids. CDR1 is SGDLS and CDR2 is YYNGEE in the germline V gene. The trim removed 3 bases at V and 4 bases at J, leaving 9 bases unmatched. CDR3 nucleotide sequence: TGTGCCAGCAGCGGTAGGGAGGGGGCTAGCACTGAAGCTTTCTTT. This gives the protein CASSGREGASTEAFF. The entire variable domain, with the rest obtained from reference TRBV9 and TRBJ1-1, is as follows: DSGVTQTPKHLITATGQRVTLRCSPRSGDLSVYWYQQSLDQGLQFLIQYYNGEERAKGNILERFSAQQFPDLHSELNLSSLELGDSALYFCASSGREGASTEAFFGQGTRLTVV.

The chain combines TRBV19 with TRBJ2-1, with a weak D call TRBD1 (5 bases). Trimming took 9 bases from V and 5 from J, leaving 17 bases between them. The CDR3 runs 14 residues. Germline CDR1 is LNHDA and CDR2 is SQIVND (reference sequence). The CDR3 reads CASRDSTPNNEQFF. CDR3 coding DNA: TGTGCCAGCAGAGACAGTACCCCGAACAATGAGCAGTTCTTC.

This clone has a handful of counts. The chain combines TRBV28 with TRBJ1-5, with TRBD1 as a possible D gene (6 bases). V lost 6 bases and J 4 bases, leaving 10 bases between the germline ends. Germline V CDR1 and CDR2: MDHEN, SYDVKM. The length of the CDR3 is 13 residues. CDR3 amino acids: CASRGGSNQPQHF. Here the CDR3 DNA reads TGTGCCAGCAGAGGGGGGAGTAATCAGCCCCAGCATTTT.